One sample yielded the 28 T cell receptor beta chains listed below, sequenced in a study of blood T cell repertoires in COVID-19. Repertoires were generated with immunoSEQ multiplex PCR, while TCRdb's copy carries only in-frame clones and drops some. This table has about 26,000 clones, around 93% appearing once. The sequencing sample was made of peripheral blood. Receptors originate from a human donor in a cohort sampled during active COVID-19.

The chain has TRBV18 and TRBJ1-1, with 7 bases matching TRBD1. CDR3 length equals 15 residues. Germline V CDR1 and CDR2: KGHSH, LQKENI. V shed 2 bases and J 4 bases; nucleotides not matched to a gene: 7. CDR3 DNA sequence: TGTGCCAGCTCACCAGGAGGGGGCTTTGGCACTGAAGCTTTCTTT. Translation: CASSPGGGFGTEAFF.

The chain recombines TRBV6-5 with TRBJ2-2; D possibly corresponds to TRBD1 (6 bases). Trimming pared 6 bases from V and 1 base from J, leaving 12 bases between. CDR3 length: 15 residues. CDR1 is MNHEY, CDR2 SVGAGI, per germline. CDR3 sequence reads: CASRRQDLNTGELFF. CDR3 coding DNA: TGTGCCAGCAGAAGACAGGATTTGAACACCGGGGAGCTGTTTTTT.

V is TRBV18 and J is TRBJ2-1, with D possibly being TRBD1 (5 bases). The CDR3 runs to 12 residues. Germline assignment: CDR1 KGHSH and CDR2 LQKENI. Trimming removed 3 bases from V and 5 bases from J, with 5 bases in between. The CDR3 here is CASSPTDNEQFF. The CDR3 region has the DNA TGTGCCAGCTCACCGACAGACAATGAGCAGTTCTTC.

V and J are TRBV7-3 and TRBJ2-6, with D hard to call. Per germline, CDR1 SGHTA and CDR2 FQGTGA. The CDR3 spans 17 residues. Trimming took off 5 bases at V and 0 bases at J, with 14 bases between the two ends. Here the CDR3 DNA reads TGTGCCAGCAGCCCTCAACACGAAAGCTCTGGGGCCAACGTCCTGACTTTC. Protein: CASSPQHESSGANVLTF.

This chain uses TRBV2 with TRBJ1-3, with TRBD1 identical over 7 bases. Germline V gene lookup returns CDR1 SNHLY and CDR2 FYNNEI. Trimming at V came to 7 bases and at J to 4 bases, leaving 7 bases not matched to a gene. The CDR3 sequence is 14 residues long. The CDR3 DNA reads TGTGCCAGCAAGGGACAGCGAAGAGGAAACACCATATATTTT. Its protein product is CASKGQRRGNTIYF.

J is TRBJ1-2 and V is TRBV3-1 (or the pseudogene TRBV3-2); no clear D gene. Germline V gene sequence: CDR1 LGHDT, CDR2 YNNKEL (reference sequence). Trimming pared 1 base from V and 8 bases from J, leaving 20 bases between. The CDR3 covers 16 residues. CDR3 protein: CASSQGEAGRLGGYTF. CDR3 DNA: TGTGCCAGCAGCCAAGGGGAGGCAGGCCGTCTTGGGGGCTACACCTTC.

This clone has just a few counts. The chain employs TRBV7-9 and TRBJ1-5; D remains unclear. In germline, CDR1 is SEHNR, CDR2 FQNEAQ (reference sequence). The V gene lost 5 bases and the J gene lost 7 bases, with 9 bases spanning the gap. This CDR3 has 12 residues. The DNA for the CDR3 is TGTGCCAGCAGCCTCCTGGCCCAGCCCCAGCATTTT. The encoded protein is CASSLLAQPQHF.

The chain links TRBV3-1 (or the pseudogene TRBV3-2) to TRBJ1-5; perhaps TRBD1 as D (5 bases). This CDR3 is 14 amino acids long. Germline V gives CDR1 LGHDT, CDR2 YNNKEL (reference sequence). Trimming cost V 4 bases and J 11 bases, with 18 bases left between them. The CDR3 DNA reads TGTGCCAGCAGCCCTTTTGGGCCCGGCAGGGCCCAGCATTTT. Translation gives CASSPFGPGRAQHF.

The rearrangement joins TRBV9 to TRBJ2-1; possibly TRBD1 for D (5 bases). This CDR3 is built from 15 residues. V lost 0 bases and J 7 bases, leaving 14 bases between the germline ends. The V gene's germline CDR1 is SGDLS and CDR2 YYNGEE. The CDR3 DNA reads as TGTGCCAGCAGCGTAGATTTCCAACAGGTGAATGAGCAGTTCTTC. This translates into CASSVDFQQVNEQFF.

The chain joins TRBV6-6 to TRBJ1-1; D is unresolved. The CDR3 contains 11 residues. Germline V gene sequence: CDR1 MNHNY, CDR2 SVGAGI (reference sequence). Trimming removed 7 bases at V and 1 base at J, with 4 bases between. CDR3 DNA: TGTGCCAGCACCGGGAACACTGAAGCTTTCTTT. Protein sequence: CASTGNTEAFF.

The chain carries TRBV5-1 and TRBJ1-1; possible D gene TRBD1, 6 bases. The CDR3 length is 14 residues. Looked up from germline, CDR1 is SGHRS and CDR2 is YFSETQ. Trimming pared 2 bases from V and 3 bases from J, leaving 11 bases between. This chain's CDR3 is CASSFGAGDTEAFF. The DNA for the CDR3 is TGCGCCAGCAGCTTCGGGGCAGGGGACACTGAAGCTTTCTTT.

The gene calls are TRBV9 and TRBJ1-6; maybe TRBD1 (5 bases). This CDR3 is 15 amino acids long. Germline CDR1 and CDR2: SGDLS and YYNGEE. V dropped 4 bases and J dropped 9 bases, with 17 bases sitting between them. The CDR3 loop is CASSLDGGLSSPLHF. The CDR3 region has the DNA TGTGCCAGCAGCCTGGACGGGGGACTTAGTTCACCCCTCCACTTT.

The V call is TRBV3-1 (or the pseudogene TRBV3-2), the J call TRBJ2-7; a weak D match, TRBD2 (6 bases). The V gene's germline CDR1 is LGHDT and CDR2 YNNKEL (reference sequence). Trimming stripped 8 bases from V and 1 base from J, with 12 bases between. The CDR3 runs 13 residues. Written as DNA, the CDR3 is TGTGCCAGCCGGGACGGGGGATCCTACGAGCAGTACTTC. Its translation is CASRDGGSYEQYF.

The gene calls are TRBV19 and TRBJ2-2; TRBD1 matches 7 bases. The CDR3 totals 15 residues. The V segment lost 4 bases and the J segment 0 bases; nucleotides outside the gene matches: 2. The germline V gene has CDR1 LNHDA and CDR2 SQIVND (reference sequence). The CDR3 sequence: CASSTGTANTGELFF. The CDR3 coding sequence is TGTGCCAGTAGTACCGGGACAGCGAACACCGGGGAGCTGTTTTTT.

V and J are TRBV19 and TRBJ1-1; D ambiguous. The CDR3 is 17 residues long. Germline values: CDR1 LNHDA, CDR2 SQIVND (reference sequence). V lost 5 bases and J lost 5, with 24 bases in between. CDR3 loop: CASSVGNISGRKTEAFF. The CDR3 region has the DNA TGTGCCAGTAGTGTGGGGAATATTTCGGGAAGGAAGACTGAAGCTTTCTTT.

This chain links TRBV5-1 with TRBJ1-1, with D possibly TRBD1 on 5 matching bases. V was shortened by 0 bases and J by 4 bases, with 19 bases between the two germline ends. CDR1 and CDR2 from the germline V gene are SGHRS and YFSETQ. The CDR3 contains 17 residues. The CDR3, as DNA: TGCGCCAGCAGCTTGGCCTTTGGATCAGGGATGGGCACTGAAGCTTTCTTT. This encodes CASSLAFGSGMGTEAFF.

In this sample, this clone turned up once. The chain joins TRBV28 to TRBJ1-1; weak D call: TRBD1 (6 bases). Trimming cost V 7 bases and J 1 base, with 16 bases left between them. The CDR3 contains 15 residues. Per the germline V gene, CDR1 is MDHEN and CDR2 is SYDVKM. Here the CDR3 reads CASTGGMGANTEAFF. CDR3 in DNA: TGTGCCAGCACCGGCGGAATGGGGGCGAACACTGAAGCTTTCTTT.

The chain links TRBV18 to TRBJ2-3; no firm D call. V gave up 3 bases and J gave up 5 bases, with 12 bases separating them. CDR3 length equals 14 residues. Germline values: CDR1 KGHSH, CDR2 LQKENI. Here the CDR3 reads CASSPPGGGDTQYF. As DNA, the CDR3 is TGTGCCAGCTCACCTCCCGGCGGCGGAGATACGCAGTATTTT.

This clone was seen only a few times. The rearrangement links TRBV7-9 to TRBJ1-3; 10 bases match TRBD1. CDR1 SEHNR and CDR2 FQNEAQ come from the germline V gene (reference sequence). CDR3 length: 17 residues. J was trimmed by 0 bases and V by 4 bases; bases with no gene match: 6. CDR3 residues: CASSSTGGEYSGNTIYF. Written as DNA, the CDR3 is TGTGCCAGCAGCTCGACAGGGGGCGAGTACTCTGGAAACACCATATATTTT. Looking up the rest from reference TRBV7-9 and TRBJ1-3 gives the full variable domain: DTGVSQNPRHKITKRGQNVTFRCDPISEHNRLYWYRQTLGQGPEFLTYFQNEAQLEKSRLLSDRFSAERPKGSFSTLEIQRTEQGDSAMYLCASSSTGGEYSGNTIYFGEGSWLTVV.

This clone appeared once. This chain connects TRBV27 to TRBJ1-2; 7 bases agree with TRBD1. J lost 7 bases, V lost 7 bases, and 12 bases had no gene match. The CDR3 runs 14 residues. The germline gives CDR1 MNHEY, CDR2 SMNVEV (reference sequence). This chain's CDR3 is CASTPLTGYGGYTF. For the CDR3, the DNA is TGTGCCAGCACCCCCTTGACAGGGTATGGTGGCTACACCTTC.

The V and J genes are TRBV6-8 and TRBJ2-7; tentatively, D is TRBD1 (6 bases). The CDR3 spans 14 residues. The germline V gene encodes CDR1 MNHGY and CDR2 SAAAGT. V lost 2 bases and J 5 bases, leaving 13 bases between the germline ends. The CDR3 DNA sequence: TGTGCCAGCAGTTACAGCAGGGGCGGCCACGAGCAGTACTTC. Translation: CASSYSRGGHEQYF.

The rearrangement joins TRBV19 to TRBJ1-3; 7 bases align to TRBD1. Unmatched junction bases numbered 9, after V lost 1 base and J lost 0 bases. Germline V gene lookup returns CDR1 LNHDA and CDR2 SQIVND (reference sequence). The CDR3 covers 18 residues. The CDR3 DNA reads as TGTGCCAGTAGTATAGGATGGAGGGGGCGCCGCTCTGGAAACACCATATATTTT. It yields the protein CASSIGWRGRRSGNTIYF.

The chain links TRBV7-3 to TRBJ2-7; perhaps TRBD2 as D (5 bases). There are 13 residues in the CDR3. Between the trimmed V and J ends, which lost 5 bases and 7 bases, there was a span of 15 bases. CDR1 is SGHTA, CDR2 FQGTGA, per germline. CDR3 residues: CASSRSLGGEQYF. The DNA for the CDR3 is TGTGCCAGCAGCCGGTCCTTGGGCGGGGAGCAGTACTTC.

The chain recombines TRBV6-4 with TRBJ2-3; 8 bases fit TRBD1. Germline V lookup: CDR1 MRHNA, CDR2 SNTAGT. The CDR3 loop spans 16 amino acids. The J segment lost 2 bases and the V segment lost 8 bases, leaving 12 bases of the junction unmatched. The CDR3 DNA follows: TGTGCCAGCGGCCGGGACAGGTCCTGGGCCACAGATACGCAGTATTTT. Its translation is CASGRDRSWATDTQYF.

The chain recombines TRBV27 with TRBJ1-2, with a possible D match to TRBD1 (6 bases). V lost 1 base and J lost 6, with 15 bases in between. Germline CDR1 MNHEY, CDR2 SMNVEV (reference sequence). The CDR3 loop spans 15 amino acids. The CDR3 DNA reads as TGTGCCAGCAGTTTATTCGGGGGGGCAGGGCATGGCTACACCTTC. Translation gives CASSLFGGAGHGYTF.

The V call is TRBV7-3, the J call TRBJ1-1; no clear D. From germline, CDR1 is SGHTA and CDR2 FQGTGA. This CDR3 contains 13 residues. V lost 2 bases to trimming and J lost 1 base, with 5 bases between them. The CDR3 DNA reads TGTGCCAGCAGCTTAGAGGGGAACACTGAAGCTTTCTTT. Translation: CASSLEGNTEAFF.

V is TRBV18 and J is TRBJ1-1; TRBD1 agrees at 9 bases. Unmatched junction bases numbered 15, after V lost 6 bases and J lost 1 base. Germline CDR1 KGHSH, CDR2 LQKENI. The CDR3 is 18 amino acids. DNA of the CDR3: TGTGCCAGCTCCAGCACCGGGACAGGGAAGTTCTGGAACACTGAAGCTTTCTTT. Translated: CASSSTGTGKFWNTEAFF.

The chain uses TRBV3-1 (or the pseudogene TRBV3-2) and TRBJ2-2; 10 bases agree with TRBD2. The CDR3 spans 17 residues. V trimming: 4 bases; J trimming: 2 bases; junction bases outside the gene matches: 7. Germline lookup yields CDR1 LGHDT and CDR2 YNNKEL (reference sequence). The CDR3 sequence: CASSPHSGGVNTGELFF. The CDR3 DNA sequence: TGTGCCAGCAGCCCCCACAGCGGGGGGGTAAACACCGGGGAGCTGTTTTTT.